One TCR beta chain is described in this entry. The antigen remains undetermined. The CDR3 runs to 15 residues. After removal of 5 bases from V and 6 bases from J, the junction contained 9 bases not matched to a gene. Germline V gives CDR1 KGHSH, CDR2 LQKENI. Time point given: newly diagnosed GD, antithyroid drugs for less than 3 months. RNA extracted from PBMCs served as the sequencing template. These data belong to a study of regulatory T cells in long-lasting Graves disease. At the level of the study: Antithyroid drugs had been taken by newly diagnosed Graves' patients for under 3 months.

TCR beta libraries were built with iRepertoire HTBI primers and Arm-PCR of CDR3 regions. TCRdb analysed the multiplex PCR reads with MiXCR anew, one entry per CDR3 protein. Here the sample spans under 800,000 distinct CDR3 sequences, around 17% being singletons. Overall study findings and caveats: With 2,500 to 3,000 shared public clonotypes, persistent patients exceeded new patients, who shared about a thousand. Persistent Graves' patients possessed reduced TCR diversity relative to recently diagnosed ones.

The same sample was also studied in work on T cells in Graves' hyperthyroidism and ophthalmopathy. That source reports: The HTBI primer set drove a first-round RT-PCR of the TCR CDR3.

The sequence was obtained from a woman aged 25 to 39 with Graves disease. The gene calls are TRBV18 and TRBJ2-2; TRBD2 aligns across 7 bases. The sequences come from peripheral blood mononuclear cells (PBMCs), collected at new diagnosis, from a patient treated with antithyroid drugs. As DNA, the CDR3 is TGTGCCAGCTCAAGGCTAGCGGAGAATTCCGGGGAGCTGTTTTTT. Protein sequence: CASSRLAENSGELFF.